One and the same sample provided the 19 T cell receptor beta chains below, sequenced in a study of T cell repertoires in cytomegalovirus infection. No antigen has been assigned to these receptors. TCRdb called the reads again in MiXCR, with one record for every CDR3 protein. The sample includes some 700,000 distinct CDR3 sequences, 30% to 40% of them seen just once. The specimen comprised cultured PBMCs, sampled from culture after CMV antigen stimulation. The origin of the receptors is a human donor in good health (CMV status not recorded). Some clones in this sample may be carry-over from other donors' samples.

The chain joins TRBV20-1 to TRBJ1-2; D is unresolved. Trimming removed 2 bases at V and 2 bases at J, with 12 bases between. The CDR3 is 14 residues long. Germline V lookup: CDR1 DFQATT, CDR2 SNEGSKA (reference sequence). The CDR3 bases are TGCAGTGCTAGAACGGACGAACGAAACTATGGCTACACCTTC. Translating it yields CSARTDERNYGYTF.

This chain links TRBV4-2 with TRBJ2-3, with 8 bases fitting TRBD2. CDR3 size: 16 residues. In germline, CDR1 is LGHNA, CDR2 YNFKEQ. The J segment lost 1 base and the V segment lost 4 bases, leaving 7 bases of the junction unmatched. The CDR3 DNA reads TGTGCCAGCAGCCTCCAGTTTAGCGGGGGCACAGATACGCAGTATTTT. It yields the protein CASSLQFSGGTDTQYF.

The genes are TRBV7-9 and TRBJ1-5; D is uncertain. Between the trimmed V and J ends, which lost 3 bases and 0 bases, there was a span of 15 bases. Germline V gene data show CDR1 as SEHNR and CDR2 as FQNEAQ (reference sequence). The CDR3 contains 17 residues. The CDR3 sequence is CASSFFRGEGSNQPQHF. The CDR3, as DNA: TGTGCCAGCAGCTTCTTTAGAGGCGAGGGTAGCAATCAGCCCCAGCATTTT.

This clonotype was observed a few times. V usage is TRBV7-4 and J usage is TRBJ1-5; TRBD1 is a possible D gene (5 bases). V lost 7 bases and J lost 0, with 22 bases in between. CDR3 length: 18 amino acids. The germline gives CDR1 SGHVT, CDR2 SQSDAQ. CDR3 coding DNA: TGTGCCAGCACCCCTTACCCGGGGGGGGTATATAGCAATCAGCCCCAGCATTTT. Protein product: CASTPYPGGVYSNQPQHF.

This clonotype was seen a few times. The chain employs TRBV7-2 and TRBJ2-4, with 10 bases identical to TRBD2. This CDR3 region has 15 residues. Losses at the gene ends were 5 bases for V and 6 bases for J; bases not matched to a gene: 7. The V gene's germline CDR1 is SGHTA and CDR2 FQGNSA. CDR3 amino acids: CASSLLAGVRNIQYF. The DNA of the CDR3 is TGTGCCAGCAGCCTTCTAGCGGGAGTTAGAAACATTCAGTACTTC. Filled out from reference TRBV7-2 and TRBJ2-4, the complete variable domain reads GAGVSQSPSNKVTEKGKDVELRCDPISGHTALYWYRQSLGQGLEFLIYFQGNSAPDKSGLPSDRFSAERTGGSVSTLTIQRTQQEDSAVYLCASSLLAGVRNIQYFGAGTRLSVL.

The table lists this clonotype with a few counts. This chain uses TRBV6-5 with TRBJ2-5; D is uncertain. This CDR3 contains 13 residues. V lost 2 bases to trimming and J lost 2 bases, with 6 bases between them. Germline values: CDR1 MNHEY, CDR2 SVGAGI. The CDR3: CASSYPGQETQYF. For the CDR3, the DNA is TGTGCCAGCAGTTACCCCGGGCAAGAGACCCAGTACTTC.

The rearrangement links TRBV12-3 or TRBV12-4 to TRBJ1-2; possibly TRBD1 for D (6 bases). V was trimmed by 4 bases and J by 11 bases, leaving 20 bases between them. The CDR3 is made up of 14 amino acids. The CDR3 nucleotides are TGTGCCAGCAGTTCGACAGGTTATATGGGGGGATACACCTTC. It specifies CASSSTGYMGGYTF.

This chain connects TRBV4-1 to TRBJ1-3; no definite D call. There are 14 residues in the CDR3. Trimming took 0 bases from V and 5 from J, leaving 8 bases between them. CDR1 is MGHRA and CDR2 is YSYEKL in the germline V gene. The CDR3 here is CASSQDPPRNTIYF. CDR3 nucleotides: TGCGCCAGCAGCCAAGACCCCCCACGAAACACCATATATTTT.

This clonotype occurred a few times. The chain recombines TRBV6-5 with TRBJ1-1; no clear D gene. Germline V gene data show CDR1 as MNHEY and CDR2 as SVGAGI. The CDR3 extends over 14 amino acids. With 6 bases removed from V and 6 bases from J, the gap between germline ends came to 17 bases. The CDR3 bases are TGTGCCAGCAGGAGGATTCTAAGGTTAGCTGAAGCTTTCTTT. Its protein is CASRRILRLAEAFF.

The chain joins TRBV19 to TRBJ1-4; no clear D. Germline CDR1 and CDR2: LNHDA and SQIVND (reference sequence). V was pared by 4 bases and J by 0 bases, with 12 bases between. The CDR3 runs 16 residues. CDR3 loop: CASSRTPIATNEKLFF. In nucleotides, the CDR3 is TGTGCCAGTAGTAGGACCCCGATTGCAACTAATGAAAAACTGTTTTTT.

This clonotype was counted only a few times. The V and J genes are TRBV11-1 and TRBJ2-3, with a possible D match to TRBD1 (6 bases). Germline V gene lookup returns CDR1 SGHAT and CDR2 FQDESV (reference sequence). The length of the CDR3 is 15 residues. V was cut by 5 bases and J by 1 base, with 13 bases left in between. CDR3 in DNA: TGTGCCAGCAGCCCCACGGGACACCGCACAGATACGCAGTATTTT. Its protein product is CASSPTGHRTDTQYF.

A few counts support this clonotype. CDR3 region: CASLSGGAEQFF. CDR3 bases: TGTGCCAGCCTCTCGGGGGGGGCTGAGCAGTTCTTC. J is TRBJ2-1 and V is TRBV18, with 8 positions matching TRBD2. The CDR3 has 12 residues. The germline gives CDR1 KGHSH, CDR2 LQKENI. V lost 8 bases, J lost 9 bases, and 6 bases stayed unmatched.

The chain employs TRBV19 and TRBJ1-1; D is unclear. Germline V gives CDR1 LNHDA, CDR2 SQIVND (reference sequence). The CDR3 runs to 14 residues. V was shortened by 8 bases and J by 4 bases, with 17 bases between the two germline ends. CDR3 sequence (DNA): TGTGCCAGTCAAAAGGTGCCGATGATCACTGAAGCTTTCTTT. Translation gives CASQKVPMITEAFF.

Only a few counts were recorded for this clonotype. The CDR3 protein is CASSLLRLEQYF. Here the CDR3 DNA reads TGTGCCAGCAGTTTACTACGGTTGGAGCAGTACTTC. The gene calls are TRBV12-3 or TRBV12-4 and TRBJ2-7; D gene uncertain. The CDR3 runs to 12 residues. V was shortened by 2 bases and J by 7 bases, with 9 bases between the two germline ends.

This sequence joins TRBV6-1 and TRBJ1-5, with unresolved D. Germline V gene lookup returns CDR1 MNHNS and CDR2 SASEGT. Trimming removed 6 bases at V and 3 bases at J, with 9 bases between. The CDR3 length is 13 residues. Here the CDR3 DNA reads TGTGCCAGCAGGCTAGGGTTCAATCAGCCCCAGCATTTT. Encoded protein: CASRLGFNQPQHF.

The chain combines TRBV27 with TRBJ2-5; D is perhaps TRBD2 (6 bases). Trimming removed 6 bases at V and 10 bases at J, with 24 bases between. CDR1 and CDR2 (germline): MNHEY, SMNVEV (reference sequence). This CDR3 has 15 amino acids. The CDR3 bases are TGTGCCAGCAGCGGTTTGGGAAGGCCCCCGGGGGACCAGTACTTC. Translation gives CASSGLGRPPGDQYF.

This chain joins TRBV7-9 and TRBJ2-7; D remains unclear. Deletions cut 3 bases from V and 6 bases from J, with 6 bases between. The length of the CDR3 is 11 residues. Germline-derived CDR1 and CDR2 are SEHNR and FQNEAQ (reference sequence). CDR3 bases: TGTGCCAGCAGCTTCTATGGCGAGCAGTACTTC. Protein: CASSFYGEQYF.

This clonotype was seen many times. The J gene is TRBJ2-1, the V gene TRBV7-2, with D unresolved. CDR1 is SGHTA and CDR2 is FQGNSA in the germline V gene. CDR3 length: 11 amino acids. V lost 6 bases to trimming and J lost 9 bases, with 9 bases between them. CDR3 residues: CASSSYGEQFF. CDR3 nucleotides: TGTGCCAGCAGTTCTTACGGTGAGCAGTTCTTC.

The chain has TRBV6-6 and TRBJ1-1, with a possible D match to TRBD1 (6 bases). The CDR3 runs to 15 residues. Germline values: CDR1 MNHNY, CDR2 SVGAGI (reference sequence). V shed 2 bases and J shed 4 bases, with 14 bases lying between them. CDR3 in amino acids: CASSYTGAGSTEAFF. In nucleotides, the CDR3 is TGTGCCAGCAGTTACACGGGGGCAGGGAGCACTGAAGCTTTCTTT.